This T cell receptor beta chain was retrieved from a study of vaccination and CD4 T cells after COVID-19. Background on the study: Diagnosis preceded the drawing of post-COVID samples by a median about 98 days (range 35 to 161). Each of the control cultures got a CEFX pool, an HIV-1 Nef pool, or no peptide.

An Oncomine TCR Beta short-read assay was used to sequence the DNA from cultured CD4+ T cells. TCRdb analysed the PCR reads with MiXCR anew, one entry per CDR3 protein. The table records more than 15,000 distinct CDR3 sequences, about 40% of them present only once. The V gene end was trimmed by 6 bases and the J gene end by 4 bases; junction bases not matched to a gene: 11. Germline V gives CDR1 MNHEY, CDR2 SMNVEV (reference sequence). CDR3 size: 17 residues. Concerning this clonotype: The antigen remains undetermined.

Treatment in this sample: approximately nine-day PBMC culture with coronavirus spike peptide pools or control peptides (ViraFEST assay). Half of the medium was exchanged for fresh IL-2 medium, first on day 3 and then on day 7. Study findings and constraints: Of the reactive clones in convalescent patients, a median about 90% showed up only post-vaccination.

The sequence came from a human donor who had recovered from COVID-19. The sequencing input was CD4+ T cells from blood, cultured in vitro. This chain connects TRBV27 to TRBJ2-3, with 12 bases matching TRBD2. For the CDR3, the DNA is TGTGCCAGCAGCCGTACCTCTAGCGGGAGGGCCCCAGATACGCAGTATTTT. Its protein is CASSRTSSGRAPDTQYF.